These 30 T cell receptor beta chains were sequenced from one sample in a study of T cell changes during pregnancy in multiple sclerosis. Sequenced by immunoSEQ multiplex PCR; TCRdb stores in-frame clones only, minus some. The sample contains 44,000 or so clones, 90% of which appear only once. The sample was peripheral blood, taken in the first trimester of pregnancy. These receptors were obtained from a female donor in good health, enrolled as a control in a pregnancy study.

The J gene is TRBJ2-5, the V gene TRBV15; D not certain. Trimming took 0 bases from V and 1 from J, leaving 9 bases between them. This CDR3 has 15 residues. Germline V gives CDR1 LNHNV, CDR2 YYDKDF (reference sequence). CDR3 amino acids: CATSRDLGSQETQYF. CDR3 nucleotides: TGTGCCACCAGCAGAGATCTTGGCAGCCAAGAGACCCAGTACTTC.

A single count supports this clone. This sequence joins TRBV4-3 and TRBJ2-7; 10 bases are a match to TRBD2. Germline assignment: CDR1 LGHNA and CDR2 YSLEER. V lost 1 base, J lost 2 bases, and 2 bases stayed unmatched. The CDR3 has 15 amino acids. As DNA, the CDR3 is TGCGCCAGCAGCCAAGGGACTAGCGGAACCTACGAGCAGTACTTC. Its translation: CASSQGTSGTYEQYF.

CDR3 sequence: CASSLVWTGGPNEQFF. The DNA of the CDR3 is TGTGCCAGCAGCTTAGTCTGGACAGGGGGGCCCAATGAGCAGTTCTTC. The chain has TRBV7-2 and TRBJ2-1; TRBD1 matches 10 bases. This CDR3 has 16 amino acids. Germline CDR1 is SGHTA and CDR2 is FQGNSA. Losses at the gene ends were 1 base for V and 6 bases for J; bases not matched to a gene: 6.

The chain carries TRBV15 and TRBJ2-2, with 9 positions matching TRBD1. This CDR3 contains 15 residues. With V trimmed by 8 bases and J by 5 bases, 9 bases remained unmatched. The V gene's germline CDR1 is LNHNV and CDR2 YYDKDF (reference sequence). The CDR3 sequence: CATAKGTGQTGELFF. The CDR3 DNA reads TGTGCCACCGCGAAGGGGACAGGGCAGACCGGGGAGCTGTTTTTT.

The chain has TRBV5-4 and TRBJ2-7; D is uncertain. Germline-derived CDR1 and CDR2 are SGHNT and YYREEE (reference sequence). Trimming cost V 0 bases and J 3 bases, with 7 bases left between them. There are 13 residues in the CDR3. The CDR3, as DNA: TGTGCCAGCAGCTTGGGACACGACTACGAGCAGTACTTC. Translating it yields CASSLGHDYEQYF.

With respect to this clone: The junction shows a germline mismatch at one end, possibly a read error. The rearrangement joins TRBV7-7 to TRBJ2-3; 15 bases fit TRBD2. CDR1 is SSHAT, CDR2 FNYEAQ, per germline (reference sequence). The CDR3 totals 16 residues. The CDR3 nucleotides read TGTGCTAGCAGCTCGGGACTAGCGGGAGGTTCTGATACGCAGTATTTT. This translates into CASSSGLAGGSDTQYF. Complete variable domain (other parts from reference TRBV7-7 and TRBJ2-3): GAGVSQSPRYKVTKRGQDVTLRCDPISSHATLYWYQQALGQGPEFLTYFNYEAQPDKSGLPSDRFSAERPEGSISTLTIQRTEQRDSAMYRCASSSGLAGGSDTQYFGPGTRLTVL.

V is TRBV20-1 and J is TRBJ2-7, with 8 nucleotides matching TRBD2. V was pared by 6 bases and J by 6 bases, with 4 bases of the junction left unmatched. The germline V gene encodes CDR1 DFQATT and CDR2 SNEGSKA (reference sequence). The CDR3 sequence is 11 residues long. The CDR3 here is CSAGRATEQYF. In DNA, the CDR3 is TGCAGTGCCGGGAGGGCCACCGAGCAGTACTTC.

This clone was seen a handful of times. This CDR3 reads CAISVSPGTDSNQPQHF. For the CDR3, the DNA is TGTGCCATCAGTGTCTCTCCCGGGACAGATAGCAATCAGCCCCAGCATTTT. J is TRBJ1-5 and V is TRBV10-3; 7 bases map to TRBD1. The ends lost 4 bases at V and 0 bases at J; junction bases unmatched: 9. This CDR3 region has 17 residues. Looked up from germline, CDR1 is ENHRY and CDR2 is SYGVKD.

CDR3 protein: CASSPLPHRDTHVEQYF. The CDR3 DNA is TGTGCCAGCTCACCTTTACCCCACCGGGACACCCATGTCGAGCAGTACTTC. The rearrangement joins TRBV18 to TRBJ2-7, with TRBD1 as a possible D gene (6 bases). This CDR3 has 17 residues. Germline V gives CDR1 KGHSH, CDR2 LQKENI. The V gene lost 3 bases and the J gene lost 6 bases, with 24 bases spanning the gap.

J is TRBJ2-3 and V is TRBV7-3, with 10 positions matching TRBD2. The CDR3 length is 15 residues. Germline CDR1 SGHTA, CDR2 FQGTGA. The J segment lost 2 bases and the V segment lost 6 bases, leaving 5 bases of the junction unmatched. CDR3 loop: CASSKTSGATDTQYF. In DNA, the CDR3 is TGTGCCAGCAGTAAAACTAGCGGGGCCACAGATACGCAGTATTTT.

The chain links TRBV6-1 to TRBJ1-2, with 8 nucleotides matching TRBD1. The CDR3 has 12 residues. Germline CDR1 reads MNHNS; CDR2 reads SASEGT. Trimming removed 7 bases from V and 7 bases from J; junction bases left unmatched: 5. CDR3 DNA sequence: TGTGCCAGCACCAGGACAGGGAGTGGCTACACCTTC. Residues: CASTRTGSGYTF.

CDR3 in amino acids: CASRRQGQTTNEKLFF. CDR3 DNA sequence: TGTGCCAGCAGGCGACAGGGGCAGACAACTAATGAAAAACTGTTTTTT. J is TRBJ1-4 and V is TRBV27; 8 nucleotides align to TRBD1. Unmatched junction bases numbered 6, after V lost 6 bases and J lost 0 bases. The CDR3 spans 16 residues. CDR1 MNHEY and CDR2 SMNVEV come from the germline V gene (reference sequence).

This clone was observed a handful of times. The chain recombines TRBV6-5 with TRBJ2-5; TRBD1 is a possible D gene (6 bases). V lost 2 bases, J lost 2 bases, and 12 bases lay in between. CDR3 length equals 15 residues. The germline V gene encodes CDR1 MNHEY and CDR2 SVGAGI. The CDR3 DNA reads TGTGCCAGCAGTTACACCAGGGGCTCGCAAGAGACCCAGTACTTC. Its protein product is CASSYTRGSQETQYF.

This chain connects TRBV7-2 to TRBJ1-2; no firm D call. Germline CDR1 is SGHTA and CDR2 is FQGNSA. The CDR3 consists of 13 residues. Trimming removed 5 bases from V and 2 bases from J, with 9 bases in between. The CDR3 bases are TGTGCCAGCAGCCCGGGATCCAACTATGGCTACACCTTC. Its protein product is CASSPGSNYGYTF. The variable domain in full, completed from reference TRBV7-2 and TRBJ1-2, reads GAGVSQSPSNKVTEKGKDVELRCDPISGHTALYWYRQSLGQGLEFLIYFQGNSAPDKSGLPSDRFSAERTGGSVSTLTIQRTQQEDSAVYLCASSPGSNYGYTFGSGTRLTVV.

V usage is TRBV6-1 and J usage is TRBJ1-2; 7 bases match TRBD1. The CDR3 loop spans 14 amino acids. Trimming at V came to 1 base and at J to 4 bases, leaving 3 bases not matched to a gene. CDR1 and CDR2 (germline): MNHNS, SASEGT. The CDR3 is CASSEGTGPYGYTF. For the CDR3, the DNA is TGTGCCAGCAGTGAAGGGACAGGTCCCTATGGCTACACCTTC.

The chain employs TRBV5-6 and TRBJ2-1; the match to TRBD1 covers 8 bases. Germline lookup yields CDR1 SGHDT and CDR2 YYEEEE. The length of the CDR3 is 15 residues. The junction had 9 bases not matched to a gene; V was cut back by 0 bases and J by 10 bases. CDR3 sequence: CASSLVTQGAREQFF. In DNA, the CDR3 is TGTGCCAGCAGCTTGGTCACGCAGGGGGCTCGGGAGCAGTTCTTC.

The chain carries TRBV15 and TRBJ2-7; unclear D gene. Trimming pared 0 bases from V and 6 bases from J, leaving 9 bases between. Germline CDR1 reads LNHNV; CDR2 reads YYDKDF (reference sequence). The CDR3 has 13 amino acids. CDR3 amino acids: CATSRDRAFEQYF. The CDR3 DNA is TGTGCCACCAGCAGAGATCGAGCTTTCGAGCAGTACTTC.

This clone was counted a single time. The CDR3, as DNA: TGTGCCAGTAGTCTCACTGGCGGCTACAATGAGCAGTTCTTC. Its protein product is CASSLTGGYNEQFF. The chain is built from TRBV19 and TRBJ2-1, with D uncertain. The germline CDR1 and CDR2 sequences are LNHDA and SQIVND (reference sequence). The CDR3 is 14 residues long. V was pared by 5 bases and J by 3 bases, with 11 bases between.

The chain recombines TRBV23-1 with TRBJ2-7; perhaps TRBD1 as D (5 bases). TRBV23-1 is labeled an ORF, and its function is uncertain. The CDR3 sequence is 13 residues long. Trimming took off 6 bases at V and 7 bases at J, with 16 bases between the two ends. This CDR3 is CASSQDPGWEQYF. The CDR3 DNA follows: TGCGCCAGCAGCCAAGATCCAGGGTGGGAGCAGTACTTC.

The chain combines TRBV9 with TRBJ1-3; the D is unclear. The CDR3 length is 15 residues. The germline gives CDR1 SGDLS, CDR2 YYNGEE. V was pared by 2 bases and J by 0 bases, with 9 bases between. This CDR3 is CASSVGASSGNTIYF. DNA for the CDR3: TGTGCCAGCAGCGTCGGAGCCAGCTCTGGAAACACCATATATTTT.

The CDR3, as DNA: TGTGCTAGTGGACCAACCTCGGGACAGGGGTCGTCCTACGAGCAGTACTTC. Its translation is CASGPTSGQGSSYEQYF. The V and J genes are TRBV12-5 and TRBJ2-7, with 10 positions matching TRBD1. Germline values: CDR1 LGHNT, CDR2 FRNRAP. The J segment lost 1 base and the V segment lost 6 bases, leaving 12 bases of the junction unmatched. CDR3 length: 17 residues. Full variable domain (remainder filled in from reference TRBV12-5 and TRBJ2-7): DARVTQTPRHKVTEMGQEVTMRCQPILGHNTVFWYRQTMMQGLELLAYFRNRAPLDDSGMPKDRFSAEMPDATLATLKIQPSEPRDSAVYFCASGPTSGQGSSYEQYFGPGTRLTVT.

The genes are TRBV7-6 and TRBJ2-7; 7 nucleotides align to TRBD2. This CDR3 has 18 amino acids. Germline V gene sequence: CDR1 SGHVS, CDR2 FNYEAQ. Unmatched junction bases numbered 15, after V lost 3 bases and J lost 1 base. CDR3 DNA sequence: TGTGCCAGCAGCTTCGGGACTACCAGTCCCCTCACTTCCTACGAGCAGTACTTC. Amino acids: CASSFGTTSPLTSYEQYF.

This chain links TRBV27 with TRBJ2-7; TRBD2 agrees at 7 bases. V shed 5 bases and J 0 bases; nucleotides not matched to a gene: 10. The CDR3 contains 16 residues. CDR1 is MNHEY, CDR2 SMNVEV, per germline (reference sequence). DNA for the CDR3: TGTGCCAGCAGTCCGACGGGGGAGGGCATCTCCTACGAGCAGTACTTC. This sequence encodes CASSPTGEGISYEQYF.

The chain carries TRBV6-5 and TRBJ2-1; a weak D match, TRBD2 (5 bases). The germline V gene has CDR1 MNHEY and CDR2 SVGAGI. CDR3 length equals 13 residues. The V end lost 4 bases, the J end lost 3 bases, and 7 bases lay between the germline ends. The CDR3 DNA follows: TGTGCCAGCAGTTTGGACTTCTACAATGAGCAGTTCTTC. Translating gives CASSLDFYNEQFF.

The gene calls are TRBV7-9 and TRBJ1-1; no firm D call. The V end lost 4 bases, the J end lost 8 bases, and 14 bases lay between the germline ends. Germline values: CDR1 SEHNR, CDR2 FQNEAQ (reference sequence). The CDR3 sequence is 13 residues long. The CDR3 loop reads CASSSHPAGEAFF. For the CDR3, the DNA is TGTGCCAGCAGCTCCCACCCGGCGGGCGAAGCTTTCTTT.

This chain connects TRBV13 to TRBJ1-1; D ambiguous. The CDR3 has 14 amino acids. Trimming pared 7 bases from V and 5 bases from J, leaving 17 bases between. Germline CDR1 PRHDT, CDR2 FYEKMQ (reference sequence). In DNA, the CDR3 is TGTGCCAGCACCTTCGGGGTTTTAGGTACTGAAGCTTTCTTT. Amino acid sequence: CASTFGVLGTEAFF. Variable domain in full (rest from reference TRBV13 and TRBJ1-1): AAGVIQSPRHLIKEKRETATLKCYPIPRHDTVYWYQQGPGQDPQFLISFYEKMQSDKGSIPDRFSAQQFSDYHSELNMSSLELGDSALYFCASTFGVLGTEAFFGQGTRLTVV.

The chain links TRBV9 to TRBJ1-1; D gene ambiguous. This CDR3 is built from 13 residues. Germline loops: CDR1 SGDLS, CDR2 YYNGEE. V was shortened by 4 bases and J by 5 bases, with 12 bases between the two germline ends. CDR3: CASSPRGLTEAFF. Written as DNA, the CDR3 is TGTGCCAGCAGCCCCCGAGGTCTGACTGAAGCTTTCTTT.

The CDR3 DNA reads as TGCGCCAGCAGCTTTGGGGACAAAGTGAATACGCAGTATTTT. Amino acid sequence: CASSFGDKVNTQYF. This sequence joins TRBV5-1 and TRBJ2-3; D is possibly TRBD1 (6 bases). V lost 2 bases and J lost 7, with 14 bases in between. This CDR3 spans 14 amino acids. Germline CDR1 and CDR2: SGHRS and YFSETQ.

This chain connects TRBV4-2 to TRBJ2-5; 12 nucleotides match TRBD2. Germline CDR1 reads LGHNA; CDR2 reads YNFKEQ. V lost 1 base, J lost 5 bases, and 14 bases stayed unmatched. The CDR3 extends over 19 amino acids. The CDR3 here is CASSQVTLAGGPGWETQYF. The DNA of the CDR3 is TGTGCCAGCAGCCAAGTTACCCTAGCGGGGGGGCCGGGGTGGGAGACCCAGTACTTC.

V gene TRBV7-8 combines with J gene TRBJ2-7; 8 nucleotides align to TRBD1. Germline lookup yields CDR1 SGHVS and CDR2 FQNEAQ. V shed 0 bases, J shed 2 bases, and the junction held 3 bases outside the gene matches. This CDR3 has 15 residues. Written as DNA, the CDR3 is TGTGCCAGCAGCTTAGCCCTACAGGGGGCCTACGAGCAGTACTTC. Amino acid sequence: CASSLALQGAYEQYF.